These 28 T cell receptor beta chains share one sample of origin, sequenced in a study of T cell responses to AZD1222 COVID-19 vaccine. Clones were sequenced by immunoSEQ multiplex PCR, and TCRdb holds only the in-frame ones, with some missing. The table includes 160,000 or so clones, just over 90% detected once. Sequenced material: peripheral blood, taken on day 0 of MenACWY control vaccination. The receptors originated from an adult in good health.

The J gene is TRBJ2-7, the V gene TRBV27; 7 bases match TRBD2. This CDR3 contains 12 residues. The V and J ends lost 6 bases and 11 bases, in that order; junction bases with no gene match: 10. Germline-derived CDR1 and CDR2 are MNHEY and SMNVEV (reference sequence). The CDR3 bases are TGTGCCAGCAGCCAACGGGCGGGGGTGGAGTACTTC. Amino acid sequence: CASSQRAGVEYF.

The rearrangement joins TRBV15 to TRBJ1-5, with D possibly TRBD1 on 5 matching bases. V lost 0 bases to trimming and J lost 1 base, with 16 bases between them. This CDR3 spans 18 amino acids. Germline-derived CDR1 and CDR2 are LNHNV and YYDKDF (reference sequence). The DNA of the CDR3 is TGTGCCACCAGCAGAGAGTTGATGGGGGACCTGAGCAATCAGCCCCAGCATTTT. Translating it yields CATSRELMGDLSNQPQHF.

J is TRBJ1-2 and V is TRBV4-1; possible D gene TRBD1, 5 bases. This CDR3 has 17 amino acids. Germline CDR1 and CDR2: MGHRA and YSYEKL. V lost 0 bases and J lost 2, with 16 bases in between. The CDR3 nucleotides read TGCGCCAGCAGCCAAGATCGTGGGGACGTGACCAACTATGGCTACACCTTC. Amino acids: CASSQDRGDVTNYGYTF.

The V and J genes are TRBV3-1 (or the pseudogene TRBV3-2) and TRBJ1-6; the match to TRBD1 covers 8 bases. The CDR3 extends over 16 amino acids. Germline V gene sequence: CDR1 LGHDT, CDR2 YNNKEL (reference sequence). The J segment lost 7 bases and the V segment lost 4 bases, leaving 9 bases of the junction unmatched. CDR3 amino acids: CASSRSDRGGNSPLHF. Written as DNA, the CDR3 is TGTGCCAGCAGCCGCTCAGACAGGGGTGGAAATTCACCCCTCCACTTT.

The chain has TRBV30 and TRBJ1-1; no reliable D call. This CDR3 region has 13 residues. From germline, CDR1 is GTSNPN and CDR2 SVGIG (reference sequence). With 0 bases removed from V and 2 bases from J, the gap between germline ends came to 7 bases. Here the CDR3 reads CAWSVLENTEAFF. The DNA of the CDR3 is TGTGCCTGGAGTGTGCTAGAAAACACTGAAGCTTTCTTT.

The chain uses TRBV5-1 and TRBJ2-1; D not resolved. This CDR3 has 14 residues. The V and J ends lost 4 bases and 5 bases respectively, with 13 bases between them. In germline, CDR1 is SGHRS, CDR2 YFSETQ. The CDR3 region has the DNA TGCGCCAGCAGCCAGACTCCGACTCACAATGAGCAGTTCTTC. This gives the protein CASSQTPTHNEQFF.

The chain joins TRBV5-1 to TRBJ2-3; D is unresolved. Germline lookup yields CDR1 SGHRS and CDR2 YFSETQ. The CDR3 is made up of 15 amino acids. The V end lost 0 bases, the J end lost 1 base, and 9 bases lay between the germline ends. CDR3 protein: CASSLAPDRTDTQYF. The CDR3 DNA follows: TGCGCCAGCAGCTTGGCTCCCGACCGCACAGATACGCAGTATTTT.

Written as DNA, the CDR3 is TGTGCCAGCACAAAGCGGGCGTCATCCTACAATGAGCAGTTCTTC. Translated: CASTKRASSYNEQFF. This sequence joins TRBV28 and TRBJ2-1, with D possibly matching TRBD2 (6 bases). CDR3 length: 15 amino acids. Trimming pared 7 bases from V and 1 base from J, leaving 14 bases between. Germline V gene sequence: CDR1 MDHEN, CDR2 SYDVKM.

About this clone: Other DNA sequences in this specimen translate into the identical CDR3. This chain links TRBV30 with TRBJ2-7; no clear D. The germline V and J ends were trimmed by 0 bases and 0 bases, with 0 bases remaining between them. Looked up from germline, CDR1 is GTSNPN and CDR2 is SVGIG (reference sequence). The CDR3 runs to 11 residues. This CDR3 is CAWSVSYEQYF. The CDR3, as DNA: TGTGCCTGGAGTGTCTCCTACGAGCAGTACTTC.

The rearrangement joins TRBV3-1 (or the pseudogene TRBV3-2) to TRBJ2-2; 7 positions agree with TRBD1. The V gene's germline CDR1 is LGHDT and CDR2 YNNKEL (reference sequence). Unmatched junction bases numbered 2, after V lost 3 bases and J lost 1 base. CDR3 length equals 15 residues. The CDR3 nucleotides are TGTGCCAGCAGCCAGCGACAGGGGAACACCGGGGAGCTGTTTTTT. Its protein is CASSQRQGNTGELFF.

The chain links TRBV18 to TRBJ2-1; 7 bases align to TRBD1. The CDR3 sequence is 15 residues long. The germline CDR1 and CDR2 sequences are KGHSH and LQKENI. The trim removed 4 bases at V and 10 bases at J, leaving 13 bases unmatched. DNA for the CDR3: TGTGCCAGCTCACAGACAGGGACCCAACCTTGGGAGCAGTTCTTC. Amino acid sequence: CASSQTGTQPWEQFF.

Notes on this clone: The sample holds other DNA sequences that translate to the same CDR3. The genes are TRBV5-1 and TRBJ1-1, with D maybe TRBD1 (6 bases). CDR1 and CDR2 (germline): SGHRS, YFSETQ. CDR3 length: 13 amino acids. Trimming left V 1 base short and J 4 bases short, with 8 bases between. DNA for the CDR3: TGCGCCAGCAGCTTGAGGGGGGGCACTGAAGCTTTCTTT. As protein: CASSLRGGTEAFF.

The rearrangement uses TRBV24-1 and TRBJ1-2, with 7 bases aligning to TRBD1. J was trimmed by 6 bases and V by 7 bases; bases with no gene match: 1. Germline V gene lookup returns CDR1 KGHDR and CDR2 SFDVKD. The CDR3 runs 11 residues. The CDR3, as DNA: TGTGCCACCAGGGGGACAGATGGCTACACCTTC. Protein product: CATRGTDGYTF.

The chain has TRBV6-2 or TRBV6-3 and TRBJ1-2; D is undetermined. This CDR3 is 10 amino acids long. The V end lost 5 bases, the J end lost 7 bases, and 5 bases lay between the germline ends. Germline CDR1 MNHEY, CDR2 SVGEGT. Here the CDR3 DNA reads TGTGCCAGCAGTACTCCTGGCTACACCTTC. Translated, it gives CASSTPGYTF.

The chain links TRBV27 to TRBJ1-4; TRBD1 is a possible D gene (5 bases). Trimming pared 2 bases from V and 13 bases from J, leaving 14 bases between. The CDR3 extends over 13 amino acids. Germline V gives CDR1 MNHEY, CDR2 SMNVEV (reference sequence). The CDR3 is CASSLRGGGGLFF. The CDR3 nucleotides are TGTGCCAGCAGTTTAAGGGGCGGAGGTGGACTGTTTTTT.

The chain links TRBV3-1 (or the pseudogene TRBV3-2) to TRBJ2-5; maybe TRBD1 (5 bases). Trimming took 1 base from V and 9 from J, leaving 12 bases between them. The CDR3 is 13 amino acids. Germline V lookup: CDR1 LGHDT, CDR2 YNNKEL (reference sequence). The CDR3 sequence: CASSQGRASAQYF. The CDR3 nucleotides read TGTGCCAGCAGCCAAGGCAGGGCATCGGCCCAGTACTTC.

The chain combines TRBV19 with TRBJ2-1; the D gene could be TRBD1 or TRBD2 (5 bases each). This CDR3 contains 15 residues. The V and J ends lost 3 bases and 10 bases respectively, with 19 bases between them. Germline-derived CDR1 and CDR2 are LNHDA and SQIVND (reference sequence). CDR3 in amino acids: CASSIRDGLTREQFF. In DNA form, the CDR3 reads TGTGCCAGTAGTATTCGGGACGGGCTCACTCGGGAGCAGTTCTTC.

The rearrangement uses TRBV2 and TRBJ1-2, with D maybe TRBD1 (6 bases). This CDR3 contains 13 residues. V dropped 7 bases and J dropped 0 bases, with 9 bases sitting between them. Looked up from germline, CDR1 is SNHLY and CDR2 is FYNNEI. For the CDR3, the DNA is TGTGCCAGCAAACAGGGCGCTAACTATGGCTACACCTTC. Its protein is CASKQGANYGYTF.

The CDR3: CATPEERRLTSYEQYF. CDR3 bases: TGTGCCACTCCCGAGGAGCGGAGACTGACCTCCTACGAGCAGTACTTC. V usage is TRBV21-1 and J usage is TRBJ2-7; the table names TRBD2, a call not compared with the DNA. TRBV21-1 is termed a pseudogene. This CDR3 has 16 residues.

V gene TRBV7-3 combines with J gene TRBJ2-7; D unresolved. The V end lost 6 bases, the J end lost 7 bases, and 13 bases lay between the germline ends. Per the germline V gene, CDR1 is SGHTA and CDR2 is FQGTGA. This CDR3 is built from 12 residues. The CDR3 coding sequence is TGTGCCAGCAGTTCCAACCCTAATGAGCAGTACTTC. Translating it yields CASSSNPNEQYF.

The V gene is TRBV2, the J gene TRBJ1-2, with 7 bases that match TRBD1. The CDR3 is made up of 13 amino acids. Germline V gene sequence: CDR1 SNHLY, CDR2 FYNNEI. The V segment lost 6 bases and the J segment 2 bases; nucleotides outside the gene matches: 3. The CDR3 DNA sequence: TGTGCCAGCAGACTGGGACAGAACTATGGCTACACCTTC. Protein product: CASRLGQNYGYTF. Drawing the rest from reference TRBV2 and TRBJ1-2, the complete variable domain is EPEVTQTPSHQVTQMGQEVILRCVPISNHLYFYWYRQILGQKVEFLVSFYNNEISEKSEIFDDQFSVERPDGSNFTLKIRSTKLEDSAMYFCASRLGQNYGYTFGSGTRLTVV.

This clone was seen only once. The chain has TRBV5-8 and TRBJ2-1, with 9 bases that match TRBD2. Per the germline V gene, CDR1 is SGHTS and CDR2 is YDEGEE. The ends lost 2 bases at V and 4 bases at J; junction bases unmatched: 13. This CDR3 comprises 18 residues. DNA of the CDR3: TGTGCCAGCAGCTTCGAACAGCCGGGACTAGCAGAGTACAATGAGCAGTTCTTC. Its translation is CASSFEQPGLAEYNEQFF. Full variable domain (outside the CDR3, taken from reference TRBV5-8 and TRBJ2-1): EAGVTQSPTHLIKTRGQQATLRCSPISGHTSVYWYQQALGLGLQFLLWYDEGEERNRGNFPPRFSGRQFPNYSSELNVNALELEDSALYLCASSFEQPGLAEYNEQFFGPGTRLTVL.

The J gene is TRBJ2-3, the V gene TRBV7-6; TRBD2 is a possible D gene (5 bases). V lost 7 bases to trimming and J lost 2 bases, with 16 bases between them. The CDR3 has 15 amino acids. CDR1 SGHVS and CDR2 FNYEAQ come from the germline V gene. CDR3 amino acids: CASTLRSGSTDTQYF. The CDR3 nucleotides are TGTGCCAGCACCCTAAGATCGGGGTCCACAGATACGCAGTATTTT.

This clone was detected only a few times. The rearrangement uses TRBV2 and TRBJ2-1, with 11 positions matching TRBD2. The V gene end was trimmed by 1 base and the J gene end by 9 bases; junction bases not matched to a gene: 5. Germline CDR1 is SNHLY and CDR2 is FYNNEI. The CDR3 consists of 15 residues. The CDR3 reads CASSEGLAGGTEQFF. In nucleotides, the CDR3 is TGTGCCAGCAGTGAAGGGCTAGCGGGAGGTACTGAGCAGTTCTTC.

V gene TRBV4-3 combines with J gene TRBJ2-7; possibly TRBD2 for D (5 bases). This CDR3 is 14 amino acids long. V was trimmed by 2 bases and J by 0 bases, leaving 8 bases between them. Germline CDR1 is LGHNA and CDR2 is YSLEER. This chain's CDR3 is CASSQRTGSYEQYF. CDR3 sequence (DNA): TGCGCCAGCAGCCAACGGACTGGCTCCTACGAGCAGTACTTC.

The genes are TRBV12-2 and TRBJ2-2. TRBV12-2 is a recognized pseudogene. The CDR3 sequence is 17 residues long. The CDR3 DNA reads as TGTGCAAGTCGCTTAGCGGGCCTAGGAGGGGGCACCGGGGAGCTGTTTTTT. Encoded protein: CASRLAGLGGGTGELFF.

This clone has only a few counts. Mismatch with germline at one junction end may stem from a read error. The genes are TRBV19 and TRBJ1-6; 8 bases match TRBD1. The germline CDR1 and CDR2 sequences are LNHDA and SQIVND (reference sequence). The CDR3 extends over 13 amino acids. Here the CDR3 reads CASSTGVNTPLHF. CDR3 in DNA: TGTGCCAGTTCGACAGGGGTTAATACACCCCTCCACTTT.

V is TRBV6-5 and J is TRBJ2-3, with D tentatively TRBD2 (6 bases). This CDR3 comprises 13 residues. Germline V gene sequence: CDR1 MNHEY, CDR2 SVGAGI. The V end lost 10 bases, the J end lost 5 bases, and 16 bases lay between the germline ends. The CDR3 nucleotides read TGTGCCATCCGGCGGGGCGTGGGAGATACGCAGTATTTT. It translates to CAIRRGVGDTQYF.